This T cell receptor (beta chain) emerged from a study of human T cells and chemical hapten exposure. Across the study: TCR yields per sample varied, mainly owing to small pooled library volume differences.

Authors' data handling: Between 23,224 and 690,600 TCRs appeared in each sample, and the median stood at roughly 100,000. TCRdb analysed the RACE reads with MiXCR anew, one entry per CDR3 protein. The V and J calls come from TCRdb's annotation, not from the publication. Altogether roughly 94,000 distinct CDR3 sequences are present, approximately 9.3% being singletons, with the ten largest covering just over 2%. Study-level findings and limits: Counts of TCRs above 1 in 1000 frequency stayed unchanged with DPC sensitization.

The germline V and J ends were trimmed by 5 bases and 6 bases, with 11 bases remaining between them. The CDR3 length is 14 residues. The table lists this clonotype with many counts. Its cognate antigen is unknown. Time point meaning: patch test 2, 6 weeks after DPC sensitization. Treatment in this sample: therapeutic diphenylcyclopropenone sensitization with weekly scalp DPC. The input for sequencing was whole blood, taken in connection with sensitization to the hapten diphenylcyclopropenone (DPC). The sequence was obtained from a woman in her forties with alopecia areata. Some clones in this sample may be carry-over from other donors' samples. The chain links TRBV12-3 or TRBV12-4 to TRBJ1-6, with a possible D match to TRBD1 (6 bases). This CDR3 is CASSQQGGNSPLHF. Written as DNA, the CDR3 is TGTGCCAGCAGTCAACAGGGTGGTAATTCACCCCTCCACTTT.